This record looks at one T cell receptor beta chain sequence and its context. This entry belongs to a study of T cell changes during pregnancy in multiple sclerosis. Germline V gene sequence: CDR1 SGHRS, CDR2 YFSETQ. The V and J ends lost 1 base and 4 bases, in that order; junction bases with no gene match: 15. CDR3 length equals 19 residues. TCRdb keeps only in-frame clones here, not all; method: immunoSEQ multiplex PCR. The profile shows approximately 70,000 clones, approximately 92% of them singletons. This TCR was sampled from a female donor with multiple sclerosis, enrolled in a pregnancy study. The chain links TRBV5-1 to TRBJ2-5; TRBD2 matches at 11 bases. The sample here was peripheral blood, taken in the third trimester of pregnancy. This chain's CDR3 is CASSLTSGSFGANGETQYF. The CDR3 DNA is TGCGCCAGCAGCTTGACTAGCGGGAGTTTCGGGGCCAATGGAGAGACCCAGTACTTC.